The clone carrying this TCR beta chain was picked up many times. The antigen is undetermined. The germline gives CDR1 SGHAT, CDR2 FQNNGV. This CDR3 is 16 amino acids long. J gave up 4 bases and V 3 bases, and 10 bases lay outside the gene matches. This entry belongs to a study of T cell repertoires in cytomegalovirus infection. At the level of the study: Carrying CMV and the relevant HLA type showed in public TCR beta signatures.

TCRdb re-called the reads with MiXCR, one entry per CDR3 protein. The table includes over 90,000 distinct CDR3 sequences, approximately 17% detected once. Study observations and caveats: There were HLA-C-restricted CMV-specific TCR beta clonotypes dominating the ex vivo response. Carriage of CMV together with the relevant HLA was identifiable through cumulative public TCR beta family frequency.

The sample was PBMCs. The V gene is TRBV11-2, the J gene TRBJ2-7; 9 bases match TRBD1. The TCR sequence derives from a human donor in good health (CMV status not recorded). Some clones in this sample may be carry-over from other donors' samples. CDR3 protein: CASSFESGQGFYEQYF. CDR3 nucleotide sequence: TGTGCCAGCAGCTTCGAGAGCGGACAGGGGTTTTACGAGCAGTACTTC.